The 16 T cell receptor beta chains below all came from one sample that was sequenced in a study of radiotherapy plus CTLA-4 blockade in lung cancer. Sequencing was performed with immunoSEQ multiplex PCR; in TCRdb, only in-frame clones are kept and a portion is missing. This repertoire shows roughly 50,000 clones, around 69% found once; its top ten account for 11%. The sequences come from peripheral blood, collected from a patient treated with radiotherapy plus ipilimumab. These receptor sequences come from a human donor with non-small cell lung cancer who had stable disease on radiotherapy plus ipilimumab.

This sequence joins TRBV10-3 and TRBJ2-7, with TRBD1 identical over 8 bases. CDR1 and CDR2 (germline): ENHRY, SYGVKD. V lost 6 bases and J lost 3; bases outside the gene matches: 7. The CDR3 consists of 14 residues. Here the CDR3 DNA reads TGTGCCATCAGACCAGGACAGGGTGACTACGAGCAGTACTTC. It is translated as CAIRPGQGDYEQYF.

A few counts support this clone. This may stem from a read error, because a much larger clone lies one nucleotide away. The J gene is TRBJ1-4, the V gene TRBV4-2; D uncertain. Germline CDR1 LGHNA, CDR2 YNFKEQ. The CDR3 covers 15 residues. V was clipped by 4 bases and J by 7 bases, with 16 bases between them. CDR3 sequence: CASSPTTQRFEKLFF. The CDR3 DNA sequence: TGTGCCAGCAGCCCCACAACCCAACGGTTTGAAAAACTGTTTTTT.

This rearrangement joins TRBV28 to TRBJ2-2; D not certain. The CDR3 is made up of 13 amino acids. Germline lookup yields CDR1 MDHEN and CDR2 SYDVKM. Trimming left V 5 bases short and J 2 bases short, with 6 bases between. Written as DNA, the CDR3 is TGTGCCAGCAGTCTACCCAACACCGGGGAGCTGTTTTTT. Translated, it gives CASSLPNTGELFF.

The genes are TRBV5-1 and TRBJ1-2; a possible D gene is TRBD1 (6 bases). V was trimmed by 5 bases and J by 7 bases, leaving 18 bases between them. The length of the CDR3 is 14 residues. Germline loops: CDR1 SGHRS, CDR2 YFSETQ. CDR3 amino acids: CASRQTQGLGGYTF. For the CDR3, the DNA is TGCGCCAGCAGACAGACTCAGGGGCTGGGTGGCTACACCTTC.

This chain links TRBV7-2 with TRBJ2-7; no definite D call. The CDR3 is 13 amino acids. The germline V gene encodes CDR1 SGHTA and CDR2 FQGNSA. The ends were cut back, 6 bases at V and 2 bases at J, with 11 bases in the middle. The CDR3 protein is CASSMLKAYEQYF. The CDR3 DNA reads TGTGCCAGCAGTATGCTCAAGGCCTACGAGCAGTACTTC.

V gene TRBV21-1 combines with J gene TRBJ1-3; no DNA check was done on the table's D call, TRBD1. TRBV21-1 is a documented pseudogene. The CDR3 has 17 residues. The CDR3 loop reads CASSKDRIGAPGNTIYF. The CDR3 region has the DNA TGTGCCAGCAGCAAAGATCGAATAGGGGCCCCTGGAAACACCATATATTTT.

This clone was observed at least ten times. V usage is TRBV9 and J usage is TRBJ2-2; possibly TRBD2 for D (5 bases). Trimming took off 2 bases at V and 2 bases at J, with 16 bases between the two ends. This CDR3 spans 17 amino acids. The germline CDR1 and CDR2 sequences are SGDLS and YYNGEE. The CDR3 DNA follows: TGTGCCAGCAGCGTTGACCCCCTTGGGAGCAACACCGGGGAGCTGTTTTTT. Translating gives CASSVDPLGSNTGELFF.

CDR3 amino acids: CAWSVLTGASPLHF. The CDR3 region has the DNA TGTGCCTGGAGTGTTTTGACAGGGGCTTCACCCCTCCACTTT. This rearrangement joins TRBV30 to TRBJ1-6; the match to TRBD1 covers 8 bases. V lost 0 bases, J lost 9 bases, and 4 bases stayed unmatched. Germline CDR1 and CDR2: GTSNPN and SVGIG (reference sequence). The CDR3 is made up of 14 amino acids.

This clone appeared once. V gene TRBV9 combines with J gene TRBJ2-3; 11 bases align to TRBD2. The V gene's germline CDR1 is SGDLS and CDR2 YYNGEE. With V trimmed by 4 bases and J by 2 bases, 6 bases remained unmatched. This CDR3 spans 16 amino acids. Here the CDR3 reads CASSPSGGRSTDTQYF. The CDR3 DNA is TGTGCCAGCAGCCCTAGCGGGGGGAGGTCCACAGATACGCAGTATTTT.

The V and J genes are TRBV30 and TRBJ1-1, with D unclear. Trimming stripped 4 bases from V and 4 bases from J, with 16 bases between. The germline V gene has CDR1 GTSNPN and CDR2 SVGIG (reference sequence). The CDR3 runs 14 residues. DNA of the CDR3: TGTGCCTGGAATCAAGGGTCGAAGGGCACTGAAGCTTTCTTT. Protein product: CAWNQGSKGTEAFF.

The chain carries TRBV7-8 and TRBJ1-5; a possible D gene is TRBD1 (6 bases). The CDR3 sequence is 17 residues long. V was trimmed by 1 base and J by 0 bases, leaving 13 bases between them. Germline CDR1 reads SGHVS; CDR2 reads FQNEAQ. DNA for the CDR3: TGTGCCAGCAGCTTAGAACAGGACAGCTATAGCAATCAGCCCCAGCATTTT. It yields the protein CASSLEQDSYSNQPQHF.

V is TRBV29-1 and J is TRBJ1-3, with 7 positions matching TRBD1. This CDR3 spans 15 amino acids. V lost 6 bases, J lost 0 bases, and 8 bases stayed unmatched. Looked up from germline, CDR1 is SQVTM and CDR2 is ANQGSEA. The CDR3 sequence: CSVSRGQTSGNTIYF. As DNA, the CDR3 is TGCAGCGTCTCACGGGGACAGACCTCTGGAAACACCATATATTTT.

The rearrangement joins TRBV30 to TRBJ1-6, with D uncertain. This CDR3 has 14 amino acids. Germline lookup yields CDR1 GTSNPN and CDR2 SVGIG (reference sequence). V lost 0 bases to trimming and J lost 6 bases, with 9 bases between them. The chain's CDR3 is CAWSVKGSNSPLHF. The CDR3 bases are TGTGCCTGGAGTGTAAAGGGCAGTAATTCACCCCTCCACTTT.

The chain joins TRBV18 to TRBJ2-5; TRBD2 matches 8 bases. The V and J ends lost 3 bases and 1 base, in that order; junction bases with no gene match: 4. CDR3 length: 15 residues. Germline V gene data show CDR1 as KGHSH and CDR2 as LQKENI. CDR3 loop: CASSPEAGAQETQYF. DNA of the CDR3: TGTGCCAGCTCACCTGAAGCGGGGGCCCAAGAGACCCAGTACTTC. The entire variable domain, with the rest obtained from reference TRBV18 and TRBJ2-5, is as follows: NAGVMQNPRHLVRRRGQEARLRCSPMKGHSHVYWYRQLPEEGLKFMVYLQKENIIDESGMPKERFSAEFPKEGPSILRIQQVVRGDSAAYFCASSPEAGAQETQYFGPGTRLLVL.

The chain combines TRBV5-4 with TRBJ1-1; TRBD1 aligns across 9 bases. The CDR3 covers 18 residues. Germline V gene sequence: CDR1 SGHNT, CDR2 YYREEE (reference sequence). The V gene end was trimmed by 4 bases and the J gene end by 3 bases; junction bases not matched to a gene: 16. DNA for the CDR3: TGTGCCAGCAGCCGGGCCGGGACAGGGAATTTCAGGGACACTGAAGCTTTCTTT. It yields the protein CASSRAGTGNFRDTEAFF.

The chain recombines TRBV5-4 with TRBJ2-2, with TRBD2 matching 8 bases. CDR1 SGHNT and CDR2 YYREEE come from the germline V gene (reference sequence). CDR3 length equals 16 residues. The V gene end was trimmed by 0 bases and the J gene end by 0 bases; junction bases not matched to a gene: 1. CDR3 protein: CASSLVSGANTGELFF. In DNA form, the CDR3 reads TGTGCCAGCAGCTTGGTTAGCGGGGCGAACACCGGGGAGCTGTTTTTT.